The 5 T cell receptor beta chains below come from one sample, sequenced in a study of shared clonotypes between healthy human individuals. TCRdb's table, derived via immunoSEQ multiplex PCR, lists solely in-frame clones and lacks some. This table holds approximately 1,000,000 clones, roughly 80% found once. The sequencing sample was made of memory CD4+ T cells from PBMCs. Subset indicated: CD45RA-negative fraction. The receptors were sampled from a man between 18 and 29 years old in good health. Some clones in this sample may be carry-over from other donors' samples.

The chain has TRBV7-2 and TRBJ2-2; 8 bases are shared with TRBD1. Germline CDR1 and CDR2: SGHTA and FQGNSA. The CDR3 is 15 residues long. Trimming removed 5 bases from V and 5 bases from J; junction bases left unmatched: 7. CDR3 nucleotides: TGTGCCAGCAGCCGCGGACAGGGAGAGACCGGGGAGCTGTTTTTT. Its protein is CASSRGQGETGELFF.

As to this clone: This specimen includes other DNA sequences encoding the same CDR3. V gene TRBV5-1 combines with J gene TRBJ2-3, with no clear D. Germline loops: CDR1 SGHRS, CDR2 YFSETQ. V dropped 0 bases and J dropped 3 bases, with 11 bases sitting between them. This CDR3 is built from 15 residues. The CDR3 protein is CASSLAGQVTDTQYF. CDR3 nucleotides: TGCGCCAGCAGCTTGGCCGGGCAGGTTACAGATACGCAGTATTTT.

The rearrangement uses TRBV30 and TRBJ2-7; D is possibly TRBD1 (6 bases). Trimming left V 5 bases short and J 3 bases short, with 14 bases between. This CDR3 contains 13 residues. The germline CDR1 and CDR2 sequences are GTSNPN and SVGIG (reference sequence). This chain's CDR3 is CAWVTRGNYEQYF. For the CDR3, the DNA is TGTGCCTGGGTAACAAGGGGGAACTACGAGCAGTACTTC.

The rearrangement links TRBV7-2 to TRBJ2-5; D may be TRBD1 (6 bases). Germline values: CDR1 SGHTA, CDR2 FQGNSA. This CDR3 spans 16 amino acids. Trimming removed 2 bases from V and 0 bases from J, with 13 bases in between. The CDR3 loop is CASSLKAGVYQETQYF. The CDR3 nucleotides read TGTGCCAGCAGCTTAAAGGCAGGGGTGTACCAAGAGACCCAGTACTTC.

Remarks on this clone: Different DNA sequences within this sample yield the same CDR3. The chain carries TRBV18 and TRBJ2-2; no firm D call. This CDR3 has 12 residues. Germline lookup yields CDR1 KGHSH and CDR2 LQKENI. Trimming removed 3 bases at V and 4 bases at J, with 3 bases between. CDR3 region: CASSPVTGELFF. DNA for the CDR3: TGTGCCAGCTCACCCGTCACCGGGGAGCTGTTTTTT. Full variable domain (rest looked up from reference TRBV18 and TRBJ2-2): NAGVMQNPRHLVRRRGQEARLRCSPMKGHSHVYWYRQLPEEGLKFMVYLQKENIIDESGMPKERFSAEFPKEGPSILRIQQVVRGDSAAYFCASSPVTGELFFGEGSRLTVL.